This TCR beta chain originates from a study of CD8+ T cells in alopecia areata. Between the trimmed V and J ends, which lost 5 bases and 2 bases, there was a span of 14 bases. Germline V gene sequence: CDR1 SGHVS, CDR2 FQNEAQ. The CDR3 sequence is 15 residues long. Notes on this clone: As yet, its antigen is unknown.

Extraction and reverse transcription of RNA yielded cDNA as the sequencing template. TCRdb's table, derived via immunoSEQ multiplex PCR, lists solely in-frame clones and lacks some. The sample consists of about 110,000 clones, approximately 60% of them appearing once. The study, taken as a whole, reports: An increase in clonality over normal scalp was evident in lesional scalp, especially alopecia totalis/universalis.

The source of this sequence is a human donor in good health. Sequencing input: CD8+ T cells sorted from blood. The chain uses TRBV7-8 and TRBJ2-3; D unresolved. CDR3 sequence: CASSQAPGSTDTQYF. The DNA for the CDR3 is TGTGCCAGCAGCCAGGCCCCGGGCTCCACAGATACGCAGTATTTT.